What follows are 4 T cell receptor beta chains derived from one specimen sequenced in a study of cytomegalovirus exposure and HLA in healthy donors. The PCR employed 60 Vbeta primers together with 13 Jbeta primers. Clones were read by immunoSEQ multiplex PCR, and TCRdb kept only the in-frame ones, dropping some. The sample yields some 150,000 clones, 70% to 80% seen once. Sequencing was carried out using PBMCs. The receptors come from a female donor in good health and CMV-seronegative.

This clone turned up a few times. The chain joins TRBV9 to TRBJ1-2; D uncertain. V gave up 0 bases and J gave up 6 bases, with 6 bases separating them. The CDR3 is 12 residues long. Germline CDR1 and CDR2: SGDLS and YYNGEE. CDR3 nucleotides: TGTGCCAGCAGCGTAGACGGGGATGGCTACACCTTC. This gives the protein CASSVDGDGYTF.

The chain joins TRBV23-1 to TRBJ2-2, with 12 bases that match TRBD1. TRBV23-1 is an ORF for which the function is uncertain. The CDR3 consists of 20 residues. The V segment lost 0 bases and the J segment 0 bases; nucleotides outside the gene matches: 8. The CDR3 is CASSQSRSGTGGSNTGELFF. CDR3 bases: TGCGCCAGCAGTCAATCAAGATCAGGGACAGGGGGCTCGAACACCGGGGAGCTGTTTTTT.

The rearrangement joins TRBV27 to TRBJ1-2; D not certain. The CDR3 covers 11 residues. Trimming cost V 7 bases and J 4 bases, with 7 bases left between them. CDR1 and CDR2 from the germline V gene are MNHEY and SMNVEV (reference sequence). The DNA of the CDR3 is TGTGCCAGCACCGGTGGCTATGGCTACACCTTC. It translates to CASTGGYGYTF.

With respect to this clone: One end of the junction varies from germline; a read error may be responsible. The V gene is TRBV4-3, the J gene TRBJ2-6; 7 bases line up with TRBD1. Looked up from germline, CDR1 is LGHNA and CDR2 is YSLEER. CDR3 length: 16 residues. In nucleotides, the CDR3 is TGCGCCAGCAGCCAGACCAGGGGGTCTGGGGCCAACGGCCTGACTTTC. It codes for CASSQTRGSGANGLTF.